This entry is about one TCR beta chain. Its antigen remains unknown. The protocol was immunoSEQ multiplex PCR, while the TCRdb copy is restricted to in-frame clones and leaves out a portion. Of more than 2,000,000 clones listed, approximately 92% are singletons. From germline, CDR1 is SGHNT and CDR2 YYREEE (reference sequence). The CDR3 length is 13 residues. The V and J ends lost 4 bases and 8 bases respectively, with 13 bases between them. This entry comes from a study of shared clonotypes between healthy human individuals. Overall study results and limits: The study sampled only blood, and tissue repertoires likely differ.

This TCR was sampled from a young man in good health. Material for sequencing was naive CD4+ T cells sorted from blood. Subset described: CD45RA+ positively selected. The chain combines TRBV5-4 with TRBJ2-1; TRBD1 or TRBD2 may be the D gene (5 bases each). CDR3 DNA sequence: TGTGCCAGCAGCATCCGGGACCCCCATGAGCAGTTCTTC. It codes for CASSIRDPHEQFF.